These 17 T cell receptor beta chains came from one sample sequenced in a study of radiotherapy plus CTLA-4 blockade in lung cancer. Sequenced by immunoSEQ multiplex PCR; TCRdb stores in-frame clones only, minus some. The sample contains 85,000 to 90,000 clones, more than 75% of which appear only once. The specimen was peripheral blood, collected from a patient treated with radiotherapy plus ipilimumab. Receptor source: a human donor with non-small cell lung cancer that progressed on radiotherapy plus ipilimumab.

The table lists this clone with a few counts. Its ends do not fully match the called genes, so a read error is possible. This sequence joins TRBV2 and TRBJ2-2; D unclear. Germline loops: CDR1 SNHLY, CDR2 FYNNEI. CDR3 length: 12 residues. In nucleotides, the CDR3 is TGTGCCAGCGGTGATGGGACCGGGGAGCTGTTTTTT. This sequence encodes CASGDGTGELFF.

The rearrangement links TRBV7-9 to TRBJ1-1; D not certain. The CDR3 covers 14 residues. Per germline, CDR1 SEHNR and CDR2 FQNEAQ (reference sequence). The V and J ends lost 5 bases and 5 bases respectively, with 15 bases between them. The CDR3 nucleotides are TGTGCCAGCAGCCCAGCGGAGTGGTGGACTGAAGCTTTCTTT. Its translation: CASSPAEWWTEAFF.

V is TRBV5-1 and J is TRBJ2-3, with 15 bases fitting TRBD2. Germline CDR1 SGHRS, CDR2 YFSETQ. Losses at the gene ends were 5 bases for V and 2 bases for J; bases not matched to a gene: 6. The CDR3 totals 17 residues. CDR3 sequence (DNA): TGCGCCAGCAGACCAGGACTAGCGGGGGGGCCCACAGATACGCAGTATTTT. Encoded protein: CASRPGLAGGPTDTQYF. Filled out from reference TRBV5-1 and TRBJ2-3, the complete variable domain reads KAGVTQTPRYLIKTRGQQVTLSCSPISGHRSVSWYQQTPGQGLQFLFEYFSETQRNKGNFPGRFSGRQFSNSRSEMNVSTLELGDSALYLCASRPGLAGGPTDTQYFGPGTRLTVL.

The rearrangement joins TRBV7-9 to TRBJ1-6; D not resolved. The V end lost 5 bases, the J end lost 8 bases, and 10 bases lay between the germline ends. CDR1 and CDR2 from the germline V gene are SEHNR and FQNEAQ (reference sequence). The CDR3 runs 13 residues. The CDR3 DNA reads as TGTGCCAGCAGCCGCAAGGGTGATTCACCCCTCCACTTT. It encodes CASSRKGDSPLHF. The whole variable domain, remainder taken from reference TRBV7-9 and TRBJ1-6, is DTGVSQNPRHKITKRGQNVTFRCDPISEHNRLYWYRQTLGQGPEFLTYFQNEAQLEKSRLLSDRFSAERPKGSFSTLEIQRTEQGDSAMYLCASSRKGDSPLHFGNGTRLTVT.

The V and J genes are TRBV15 and TRBJ2-2; no reliable D call. The CDR3 has 14 residues. V lost 0 bases and J 7 bases, leaving 9 bases between the germline ends. Germline V gene data show CDR1 as LNHNV and CDR2 as YYDKDF (reference sequence). The CDR3 DNA reads as TGTGCCACCAGCAGAGAAGGTCCGGTCGGGGAGCTGTTTTTT. Translated: CATSREGPVGELFF.

The chain carries TRBV14 and TRBJ1-2; 8 bases fit TRBD1. The CDR3 totals 15 residues. J lost 4 bases, V lost 2 bases, and 6 bases had no gene match. CDR1 SGHDN and CDR2 FVKESK come from the germline V gene. CDR3 nucleotide sequence: TGTGCCAGCAGCCAATTCCAGGGGGCGAGCTATGGCTACACCTTC. Residues: CASSQFQGASYGYTF.

V and J are TRBV30 and TRBJ2-5; 8 bases agree with TRBD2. The DNA end is a closer match to TRBJ2-7, so the J assignment may be wrong. The CDR3 contains 17 residues. Germline CDR1 is GTSNPN and CDR2 is SVGIG (reference sequence). The CDR3 DNA follows: TGTGCCTGGAGTGTACGAGCCCCGGGAGGGCCCTCTTACGAGCAGTACTTC. It encodes CAWSVRAPGGPSYEQYF.

On this clone: Distinct nucleotide sequences in the sample also encode this CDR3. The rearrangement uses TRBV7-9 and TRBJ1-1; perhaps TRBD1 as D (5 bases). The germline V gene encodes CDR1 SEHNR and CDR2 FQNEAQ (reference sequence). Trimming shortened V by 1 base and J by 8 bases, and 14 bases separated the two germline ends. There are 14 residues in the CDR3. CDR3 in amino acids: CASSLGGAMAEAFF. CDR3 DNA: TGTGCCAGCAGCTTAGGAGGGGCTATGGCGGAAGCTTTCTTT.

V and J are TRBV4-3 and TRBJ2-7, with 8 bases lining up with TRBD2. Losses at the gene ends were 1 base for V and 7 bases for J; bases not matched to a gene: 12. CDR3 length: 16 amino acids. CDR1 and CDR2 from the germline V gene are LGHNA and YSLEER. The CDR3 coding sequence is TGCGCCAGCAGCCAAGCCCCAGCGGGGGCACCAGGGGAGCAGTACTTC. Amino acid sequence: CASSQAPAGAPGEQYF.

The chain combines TRBV5-6 with TRBJ1-2; TRBD1 aligns across 8 bases. CDR1 and CDR2 from the germline V gene are SGHDT and YYEEEE. The CDR3 loop spans 13 amino acids. The junction had 3 bases not matched to a gene; V was cut back by 0 bases and J by 8 bases. The CDR3 here is CASSLDSGGGYTF. For the CDR3, the DNA is TGTGCCAGCAGCTTGGACTCAGGGGGCGGCTACACCTTC.

This rearrangement joins TRBV5-4 to TRBJ2-5; 11 bases fit TRBD2. CDR1 SGHNT and CDR2 YYREEE come from the germline V gene (reference sequence). Trimming cost V 3 bases and J 0 bases; bases outside gene matches: 4. The CDR3 covers 16 residues. CDR3 coding DNA: TGTGCCAGCAGCTCCCGGACTAGCGGGTACCAAGAGACCCAGTACTTC. This gives the protein CASSSRTSGYQETQYF.

The chain joins TRBV7-2 to TRBJ1-1; TRBD1 might be the D (6 bases). Trimming left V 6 bases short and J 3 bases short, with 14 bases between. CDR1 SGHTA and CDR2 FQGNSA come from the germline V gene. The CDR3 covers 14 residues. The CDR3: CASSSWGADTEAFF. CDR3 nucleotide sequence: TGTGCCAGCAGTTCTTGGGGGGCGGACACTGAAGCTTTCTTT.

The chain carries TRBV7-5 and TRBJ1-5; TRBD1 was called by the table and not checked on the DNA. TRBV7-5 is recorded as a pseudogene. The CDR3 spans 15 residues. This CDR3 reads CVRSLRGHRNQPQHF. The CDR3 DNA reads TGTGTCAGAAGCTTGAGGGGGCACCGCAATCAGCCCCAGCATTTT.

V usage is TRBV7-2 and J usage is TRBJ2-3, with 16 bases fitting TRBD2. Germline CDR1 is SGHTA and CDR2 is FQGNSA. The junction had 10 bases not matched to a gene; V was cut back by 4 bases and J by 9 bases. The CDR3 is 17 amino acids. The chain's CDR3 is CASSWGTSGRARPTQYF. In nucleotides, the CDR3 is TGTGCCAGCAGCTGGGGGACTAGCGGGAGGGCTCGGCCGACGCAGTATTTT. Together with reference TRBV7-2 and TRBJ2-3, the CDR3 gives the full variable domain: GAGVSQSPSNKVTEKGKDVELRCDPISGHTALYWYRQSLGQGLEFLIYFQGNSAPDKSGLPSDRFSAERTGGSVSTLTIQRTQQEDSAVYLCASSWGTSGRARPTQYFGPGTRLTVL.

This chain's CDR3 is CASSWLAGSTDTQYF. The CDR3 bases are TGTGCCAGCAGTTGGCTAGCGGGCAGCACAGATACGCAGTATTTT. This chain connects TRBV27 to TRBJ2-3; 8 bases are a match to TRBD2. J lost 0 bases, V lost 4 bases, and 3 bases had no gene match. The CDR3 is made up of 15 amino acids. Per germline, CDR1 MNHEY and CDR2 SMNVEV (reference sequence).

The chain is built from TRBV6-5 and TRBJ1-5; D remains unclear. Germline loops: CDR1 MNHEY, CDR2 SVGAGI. V was cut by 5 bases and J by 7 bases, with 9 bases left in between. The length of the CDR3 is 12 residues. CDR3: CASSGQAQPQHF. The CDR3 region has the DNA TGTGCCAGCAGTGGGCAGGCCCAGCCCCAGCATTTT.

CDR3 DNA sequence: TGTGCCAGCAGCTTAGTGGGGGGAGTGGGCACTGAAGCTTTCTTT. Amino acid sequence: CASSLVGGVGTEAFF. The rearrangement joins TRBV11-2 to TRBJ1-1, with a weak D call TRBD1 (5 bases). Trimming stripped 1 base from V and 4 bases from J, with 13 bases between. The CDR3 runs to 15 residues. Germline V gene sequence: CDR1 SGHAT, CDR2 FQNNGV.